This T cell receptor (beta chain) is drawn from a study of vaccination effects on CD4 cells after COVID-19. For the study at large: With the ViraFEST assay, the study expanded antigen-specific CD4+ T cells using viral peptide pools, then sequenced them.

CD4+ T cells were isolated after roughly nine days of culture. According to PCR results, the person was infected with SARS-CoV-2 between March and December 2020. V shed 4 bases and J 6 bases; nucleotides not matched to a gene: 7. Germline V gene sequence: CDR1 SGHNT, CDR2 YENEEA. The CDR3 extends over 15 amino acids. In its sample, this clone was seen a few times. Its antigen is as yet unknown. Generated by immunoSEQ multiplex PCR, the TCRdb table keeps only in-frame clones and is missing some. The data contain about 46,000 clones, approximately 74% of them singletons. The chain links TRBV11-3 to TRBJ2-1, with 9 bases aligning to TRBD2. Sequenced material: CD4+ T cells from PBMCs cultured without peptide, taken before COVID-19 vaccination. This clonotype was obtained from a human donor who had a prior SARS-CoV-2 infection. CDR3 residues: CASSSGTSRLNEQFF. CDR3 nucleotides: TGTGCCAGCAGCTCAGGGACTAGCAGACTCAATGAGCAGTTCTTC. Full variable domain (remainder filled in from reference TRBV11-3 and TRBJ2-1): EAGVVQSPRYKIIEKKQPVAFWCNPISGHNTLYWYLQNLGQGPELLIRYENEEAVDDSQLPKDRFSAERLKGVDSTLKIQPAELGDSAVYLCASSSGTSRLNEQFFGPGTRLTVL.